One sample yielded the 8 T cell receptor beta chains listed below, sequenced in a study of human T cells and chemical hapten exposure. Time point in this sample: patch test 1, 2 weeks after DPC sensitization. Treatment described: therapeutic diphenylcyclopropenone sensitization with weekly scalp DPC. Via MiXCR, TCRdb re-called the RACE reads, giving one row per CDR3 protein. The sample consists of around 300,000 distinct CDR3 sequences, around 7% of them appearing once. The sample consisted of whole blood, taken in connection with sensitization to the hapten diphenylcyclopropenone (DPC). These receptors were collected from a young woman with alopecia areata. Some clones in this sample may be carry-over from other donors' samples.

The V call is TRBV20-1, the J call TRBJ2-1; 8 nucleotides agree with TRBD2. Germline loops: CDR1 DFQATT, CDR2 SNEGSKA (reference sequence). V lost 7 bases and J lost 7; bases outside the gene matches: 12. This CDR3 region has 14 residues. DNA for the CDR3: TGCAGTGTCACACCGGGACTAGACGCGAATGAGCAGTTCTTC. Its translation is CSVTPGLDANEQFF.

As for this clonotype: This may be a read error, as it is one base from a much larger clone. Here the CDR3 reads CSGDSAKVTDTQYF. The DNA for the CDR3 is TGCAGTGGAGACAGCGCTAAAGTCACAGATACGCAGTATTTT. The V gene is TRBV20-1, the J gene TRBJ2-3; D is possibly TRBD1 (5 bases). The CDR3 loop spans 14 amino acids. Germline CDR1 is DFQATT and CDR2 is SNEGSKA (reference sequence). The V and J ends lost 7 bases and 2 bases respectively, with 16 bases between them.

This rearrangement joins TRBV13 to TRBJ1-2; D gene ambiguous. CDR1 and CDR2 from the germline V gene are PRHDT and FYEKMQ (reference sequence). Trimming removed 8 bases from V and 2 bases from J, with 9 bases in between. The CDR3 is 12 residues long. The CDR3 DNA sequence: TGTGCCAGCGGAACGGGGAACTATGGCTACACCTTC. This encodes CASGTGNYGYTF.

This clonotype was picked up a small number of times. The rearrangement links TRBV18 to TRBJ2-5, with TRBD2 as a possible D gene (5 bases). The V end was cut by 3 bases, the J end by 4 bases, with 9 bases between. This CDR3 has 13 residues. CDR1 KGHSH and CDR2 LQKENI come from the germline V gene. The CDR3 region is CASSPGSGETQYF. CDR3 DNA: TGTGCCAGCTCACCGGGGAGCGGAGAGACCCAGTACTTC.

Ten or more counts support this clonotype. The chain links TRBV29-1 to TRBJ1-1; the D gene is possibly TRBD1 (6 bases). Between the trimmed V and J ends, which lost 6 bases and 3 bases, there was a span of 11 bases. Germline-derived CDR1 and CDR2 are SQVTM and ANQGSEA. The length of the CDR3 is 12 residues. The CDR3 spells CSVVQGYTEAFF. The CDR3 DNA reads as TGCAGCGTCGTACAGGGATACACTGAAGCTTTCTTT.

This clonotype came up a few times. The chain is built from TRBV12-3 or TRBV12-4 and TRBJ1-2; no clear D gene. V lost 5 bases and J lost 4, with 11 bases in between. This CDR3 comprises 13 residues. CDR3 in DNA: TGTGCCAGCAGTGACTTCACAACCTATGGCTACACCTTC. Protein: CASSDFTTYGYTF.

This clonotype was seen ten or more times. The CDR3 sequence is CASRRTLPPEAFF. The CDR3 nucleotides read TGTGCCAGCAGAAGGACCCTGCCACCTGAAGCTTTCTTT. The V call is TRBV5-4, the J call TRBJ1-1; D remains unclear. The CDR3 totals 13 residues. CDR1 is SGHNT and CDR2 is YYREEE in the germline V gene (reference sequence). The V end lost 5 bases, the J end lost 6 bases, and 14 bases lay between the germline ends. Full variable domain (outside the CDR3, taken from reference TRBV5-4 and TRBJ1-1): ETGVTQSPTHLIKTRGQQVTLRCSSQSGHNTVSWYQQALGQGPQFIFQYYREEENGRGNFPPRFSGLQFPNYSSELNVNALELDDSALYLCASRRTLPPEAFFGQGTRLTVV.

V gene TRBV29-1 combines with J gene TRBJ2-3; possible D gene TRBD1, 6 bases. CDR3 length: 13 residues. Germline assignment: CDR1 SQVTM and CDR2 ANQGSEA. The V gene lost 5 bases and the J gene lost 0 bases, with 9 bases spanning the gap. This CDR3 is CSVTGSSTDTQYF. The CDR3 DNA follows: TGCAGCGTTACAGGGTCGAGCACAGATACGCAGTATTTT.